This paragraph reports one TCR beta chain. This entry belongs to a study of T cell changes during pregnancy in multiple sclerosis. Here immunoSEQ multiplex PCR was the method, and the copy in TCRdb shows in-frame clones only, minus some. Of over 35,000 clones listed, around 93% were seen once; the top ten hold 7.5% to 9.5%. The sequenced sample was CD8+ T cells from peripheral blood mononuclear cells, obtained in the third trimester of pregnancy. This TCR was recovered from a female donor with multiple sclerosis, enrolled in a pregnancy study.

The CDR3 sequence is CASSPALGSAVVDTQYF. Here the CDR3 DNA reads TGTGCCAGCAGCCCCGCCCTTGGTAGCGCTGTGGTGGATACGCAGTATTTT. V usage is TRBV7-9 and J usage is TRBJ2-3, with D possibly being TRBD2 (5 bases). In germline, CDR1 is SEHNR, CDR2 FQNEAQ (reference sequence). The CDR3 runs 17 residues. Between the trimmed V and J ends, which lost 5 bases and 6 bases, there was a span of 24 bases.